These T cell receptor beta chains were read from a single sample in a study of T cell changes during pregnancy in multiple sclerosis. Repertoires were generated with immunoSEQ multiplex PCR, while TCRdb's copy carries only in-frame clones and drops some. The table has around 57,000 clones, around 92% seen once; the top ten hold approximately 0.15%. The starting material was CD4+ T cells from peripheral blood mononuclear cells, obtained after pregnancy. The receptors come from a female donor in good health, enrolled as a control in a pregnancy study. Each CDR3 is given with its conserved first and last residue. The D gene is left open where the match is weak. The size field is filled for only some rows; it gives once, few, many or a size class.

>TRBJ1-1|TRBV7-2|once|-
CASSGRNTEAFF
TGTGCCAGCAGCGGCAGGAACACTGAAGCTTTCTTT
>TRBJ1-2|TRBV5-6|-|-
CASSLGQGGYGYTF
TGTGCCAGCAGCTTGGGCCAGGGTGGCTATGGCTACACCTTC
>TRBJ2-2|TRBV30|-|-
CAWSGSRANTGELFF
TGTGCCTGGAGTGGCTCCAGGGCGAACACCGGGGAGCTGTTTTTT
>TRBJ2-1|TRBV5-4|-|TRBD2
CASSLASGRSYNEQFF
TGTGCCAGCAGCTTGGCTAGCGGGAGGTCCTACAATGAGCAGTTCTTC
>TRBJ1-1|TRBV7-2|-|-
CASSLSGGGTEAFF
TGTGCCAGCAGCTTAAGCGGGGGGGGGACTGAAGCTTTCTTT
>TRBJ1-2|TRBV27|-|-
CASSQQGYGYTF
TGTGCCAGCAGTCAACAGGGCTATGGCTACACCTTC
>TRBJ2-3|TRBV7-2|few|-
CASSDFVGTQYF
TGTGCCAGCAGCGACTTTGTAGGTACGCAGTATTTT
>TRBJ2-7|TRBV29-1|-|TRBD2
CSVDLGGSYEQYF
TGCAGCGTTGACCTCGGGGGGTCCTACGAGCAGTACTTC
>TRBJ1-4|TRBV19|-|-
CASRLGFHEKLFF
TGTGCCAGCCGACTGGGTTTTCATGAAAAACTGTTTTTT
>TRBJ1-5|TRBV29-1|few|-
CSVKQAAGPQHF
TGCAGCGTTAAACAGGCCGCAGGGCCCCAGCATTTT
>TRBJ2-3|TRBV4-3|-|TRBD2
CASSLSGGAGDTQYF
TGCGCCAGCAGCCTTAGCGGGGGGGCGGGGGATACGCAGTATTTT
>TRBJ2-5|TRBV2|-|TRBD1
CASSAHQGAKTQYF
TGTGCCAGCAGTGCACATCAGGGGGCGAAGACCCAGTACTTC
>TRBJ1-2|TRBV5-1|once|-
CASSLDGTTGYGYTF
TGCGCCAGCAGCTTGGACGGAACTACGGGCTATGGCTACACCTTC
>TRBJ1-1|TRBV5-1|-|TRBD1
CASSWGTANTEAFF
TGCGCCAGCAGCTGGGGGACAGCGAACACTGAAGCTTTCTTT
>TRBJ1-4|TRBV7-9|-|TRBD1
CASSSDRVTNEKLFF
TGTGCCAGCAGCTCGGACAGGGTAACTAATGAAAAACTGTTTTTT
>TRBJ2-5|TRBV5-4|-|-
CASSSPSPGETQYF
TGTGCCAGCAGTTCACCCTCCCCCGGGGAGACCCAGTACTTC
>TRBJ1-2|TRBV7-2|-|-
CASSLMMQASYGYTF
TGTGCCAGCAGCTTGATGATGCAGGCGAGCTATGGCTACACCTTC
>TRBJ2-7|TRBV2|-|TRBD1
CASSPGQGIHEQYF
TGTGCCAGCAGTCCGGGACAGGGGATCCACGAGCAGTACTTC
>TRBJ2-3|TRBV7-8|-|TRBD2
CASSRSGGALTDTQYF
TGTGCCAGCAGCCGTAGCGGGGGGGCCCTCACAGATACGCAGTATTTT
>TRBJ1-1|TRBV14|-|-
CASSLYRERAFF
TGTGCCAGCAGCCTCTACAGGGAAAGGGCTTTCTTT
>TRBJ2-3|TRBV4-2|-|TRBD2
CASSQEGGRGVTDTQYF
TGTGCCAGCAGCCAAGAGGGGGGGCGGGGGGTCACAGATACGCAGTATTTT
>TRBJ1-1|TRBV19|-|-
CASIPWEGANTEAFF
TGTGCCAGTATCCCCTGGGAGGGCGCGAACACTGAAGCTTTCTTT
>TRBJ1-2|TRBV7-2|-|-
CASSLVGGQNYGYTF
TGTGCCAGCAGCTTAGTGGGTGGGCAGAACTATGGCTACACCTTC
>TRBJ2-1|TRBV4-2|-|TRBD1
CASSLIQGAGNEQFF
TGTGCCAGCAGCCTGATACAGGGGGCAGGTAATGAGCAGTTCTTC
>TRBJ2-3|TRBV11-2|once|-
CASSLSLDKGTDTQYF
TGTGCCAGCAGCTTATCTTTGGACAAAGGGACAGATACGCAGTATTTT
>TRBJ1-4|TRBV11-3|-|-
CASMDRLNEKLFF
TGTGCCAGCATGGACAGACTTAATGAAAAACTGTTTTTT
>TRBJ1-6|TRBV30|-|TRBD1
CACAEDRGSPLHF
TGTGCCTGCGCGGAGGACAGGGGTTCACCCCTCCACTTT
>TRBJ1-2|TRBV14|-|TRBD1
CASSQGFTGGYYTF
TGTGCCAGCAGCCAAGGTTTTACAGGGGGATACTACACCTTC
>TRBJ2-5|TRBV5-1|-|TRBD2
CASSRRPSGGEQETQYF
TGCGCCAGCAGCAGGCGCCCCAGCGGGGGCGAACAAGAGACCCAGTACTTC
>TRBJ2-3|TRBV11-3|-|-
CASSYLGADTQYF
TGTGCCAGCAGCTACCTAGGAGCAGATACGCAGTATTTT
>TRBJ1-6|TRBV9|-|-
CASSLTRDIGSPLHF
TGTGCCAGCAGCCTAACACGGGATATTGGTTCACCCCTCCACTTT
>TRBJ2-1|TRBV27|-|TRBD2
CASSLRSSGVTYNEQFF
TGTGCCAGCAGTTTAAGGAGTAGCGGGGTTACCTACAATGAGCAGTTCTTC
>TRBJ2-2|TRBV7-3|-|-
CASSLSRSSANTGELFF
TGTGCCAGCAGCTTAAGTCGTAGTTCGGCGAACACCGGGGAGCTGTTTTTT
>TRBJ1-1|TRBV30|few|-
CAWRAGRTIYTEAFF
TGTGCCTGGAGGGCGGGACGGACTATTTACACTGAAGCTTTCTTT
>TRBJ1-5|TRBV6-5|-|TRBD1
CASGSGTGSNQPQHF
TGTGCCAGCGGGTCCGGGACAGGAAGCAATCAGCCCCAGCATTTT
>TRBJ1-1|TRBV6-1|few|TRBD1
CASRVDRGEAFF
TGTGCCAGCAGGGTTGACAGGGGGGAGGCTTTCTTT
>TRBJ2-1|TRBV18|-|-
CASSPRGPSGLHNEQFF
TGTGCCAGCTCACCACGAGGACCCTCGGGACTGCACAATGAGCAGTTCTTC
>TRBJ1-6|TRBV18|once|-
CASSPLTDSPLHF
TGTGCCAGCTCACCTCTGACAGATTCACCCCTCCACTTT
>TRBJ1-1|TRBV18|-|-
CASSRARGTTEAFF
TGTGCCAGCTCACGAGCCAGGGGAACCACTGAAGCTTTCTTT
>TRBJ2-7|TRBV19|-|-
CASSTQFVGGSYEQYF
TGTGCCAGTAGTACTCAATTTGTCGGGGGCTCCTACGAGCAGTACTTC
>TRBJ1-1|TRBV6-5|-|-
CASKPGGGPRAFF
TGTGCCAGCAAACCAGGCGGAGGCCCTAGGGCTTTCTTT
>TRBJ1-2|TRBV28|-|-
CASSRRVWGELGGYTF
TGTGCCAGCAGCCGCAGAGTTTGGGGAGAACTAGGAGGCTACACCTTC